Here is one T cell receptor beta chain with its context. These data are taken from a study of T cells in tumors and immune-related adverse events. V gave up 8 bases and J gave up 3 bases, with 17 bases separating them. This CDR3 comprises 14 residues. The germline V gene has CDR1 GTSNPN and CDR2 SVGIG (reference sequence). Libraries were prepared by immunoSEQ multiplex PCR; TCRdb keeps only in-frame clonotypes and omits some of them. In the table there are about 4,900 clones, 65% of which are singletons. This rearrangement joins TRBV30 to TRBJ1-3, with D possibly TRBD1 on 6 matching bases. Sequencing was performed on gut tissue, taken from a patient treated with anti-PD-1 therapy. The sequence derives from a female donor with metastatic renal cell carcinoma. The CDR3 sequence: CARSTGADGNTIYF. DNA for the CDR3: TGTGCCCGGTCCACGGGGGCGGATGGAAACACCATATATTTT.